The next 15 T cell receptor beta chains were all read from a single sample in a study of cytomegalovirus exposure and HLA in healthy donors. PCR used 60 Vbeta primers and 13 Jbeta primers. Method: immunoSEQ multiplex PCR; TCRdb's copy keeps in-frame clones and lacks some. The sample shows about 160,000 clones, 87% of them seen only once. The sequenced sample was PBMCs. The receptors stem from a woman aged 25 to 45 in good health and CMV-seronegative.

V gene TRBV9 combines with J gene TRBJ1-2; possible D gene TRBD1, 6 bases. CDR1 and CDR2 from the germline V gene are SGDLS and YYNGEE. This CDR3 is built from 13 residues. The ends were cut back, 0 bases at V and 3 bases at J, with 6 bases in the middle. The CDR3 sequence: CASSVGTDYGYTF. In DNA, the CDR3 is TGTGCCAGCAGCGTAGGGACAGACTATGGCTACACCTTC.

The chain combines TRBV18 with TRBJ1-3; D unclear. This CDR3 is built from 16 residues. Trimming cost V 4 bases and J 3 bases, with 16 bases left between them. Germline CDR1 is KGHSH and CDR2 is LQKENI. The DNA for the CDR3 is TGTGCCAGCTCACTCTCGGTAGGACTAAGTGGAAACACCATATATTTT. Amino acid sequence: CASSLSVGLSGNTIYF.

The rearrangement joins TRBV7-9 to TRBJ2-6, with TRBD2 matching 7 bases. V trimming: 2 bases; J trimming: 4 bases; junction bases outside the gene matches: 5. This CDR3 has 16 residues. The germline gives CDR1 SEHNR, CDR2 FQNEAQ (reference sequence). The CDR3 DNA reads TGTGCCAGCAGCTTAATGGGAGGGTTGGGGGCCAACGTCCTGACTTTC. It yields the protein CASSLMGGLGANVLTF.

A word on this clone: The CDR3 end shows no conserved phenylalanine or tryptophan, and so a read error is likely. The chain employs TRBV5-1 and TRBJ2-3; D is perhaps TRBD2 (5 bases). CDR1 and CDR2 from the germline V gene are SGHRS and YFSETQ. V was shortened by 2 bases and J by 4 bases, with 8 bases between the two germline ends. CDR3 length: 13 residues. The DNA of the CDR3 is TGCGCCAGCAGCTTACTAGACCCAGATACGCAGTATGTT. It encodes CASSLLDPDTQYV.

This clone was counted once. This sequence joins TRBV6-5 and TRBJ2-3; D might be TRBD1 (6 bases). CDR3 length equals 15 residues. Trimming took 6 bases from V and 0 from J, leaving 13 bases between them. Germline lookup yields CDR1 MNHEY and CDR2 SVGAGI. In DNA form, the CDR3 reads TGTGCCAGCAGCCTACTGGGGGCTAGCACAGATACGCAGTATTTT. It translates to CASSLLGASTDTQYF.

This chain connects TRBV9 to TRBJ2-1, with D maybe TRBD2 (5 bases). The germline CDR1 and CDR2 sequences are SGDLS and YYNGEE. Trimming removed 1 base at V and 0 bases at J, with 14 bases between. This CDR3 comprises 17 residues. The CDR3, as DNA: TGTGCCAGCAGCGTAAGGGTGGGAGATGACTCCTACAATGAGCAGTTCTTC. Its translation: CASSVRVGDDSYNEQFF.

The rearrangement links TRBV28 to TRBJ2-1; maybe TRBD2 (5 bases). V lost 4 bases and J lost 0, with 10 bases in between. Per the germline V gene, CDR1 is MDHEN and CDR2 is SYDVKM. This CDR3 contains 15 residues. DNA for the CDR3: TGTGCCAGCAGTTCCTTAGCGATCTCCTACAATGAGCAGTTCTTC. It codes for CASSSLAISYNEQFF.

The chain uses TRBV2 and TRBJ2-5, with D possibly TRBD1 on 5 matching bases. CDR3 size: 14 residues. Germline loops: CDR1 SNHLY, CDR2 FYNNEI. Between the trimmed V and J ends, which lost 6 bases and 1 base, there was a span of 12 bases. CDR3 sequence: CASRERQTQETQYF. CDR3 DNA: TGTGCCAGCAGGGAAAGACAGACCCAAGAGACCCAGTACTTC.

This clone was seen more than once but under ten times. This chain joins TRBV6-1 and TRBJ2-7; the match to TRBD1 covers 11 bases. The CDR3 sequence is 12 residues long. Germline V gene sequence: CDR1 MNHNS, CDR2 SASEGT. With V trimmed by 11 bases and J by 7 bases, 7 bases remained unmatched. CDR3: CAGGQGAQEQYF. In nucleotides, the CDR3 is TGTGCCGGCGGACAGGGGGCGCAGGAGCAGTACTTC.

CDR3 DNA: TGTGCCAGCAGCTTACCCCAAGCAGGGGGCTACGAGCAGTACTTC. It translates to CASSLPQAGGYEQYF. The chain is built from TRBV7-2 and TRBJ2-7, with TRBD1 matching 7 bases. Germline CDR1 reads SGHTA; CDR2 reads FQGNSA. Germline trimming cut 2 bases from V and 3 bases from J; bases unmatched to any gene: 7. The CDR3 length is 15 residues.

This clone was seen just once. The V call is TRBV11-3, the J call TRBJ1-1; 7 bases agree with TRBD1. The CDR3 has 15 residues. With 3 bases clipped from V and 4 bases from J, the junction kept 8 bases outside the gene matches. Germline values: CDR1 SGHNT, CDR2 YENEEA. DNA of the CDR3: TGTGCCAGCAGCTTCATCCCGCAGGGGGGCACTGAAGCTTTCTTT. It encodes CASSFIPQGGTEAFF.

This chain uses TRBV7-9 with TRBJ1-5; maybe TRBD1 (6 bases). Trimming pared 5 bases from V and 7 bases from J, leaving 12 bases between. Germline assignment: CDR1 SEHNR and CDR2 FQNEAQ (reference sequence). There are 13 residues in the CDR3. Written as DNA, the CDR3 is TGTGCCAGCAGCCGAGGGGACAACCAGCCCCAGCATTTT. Encoded protein: CASSRGDNQPQHF. Drawing the rest from reference TRBV7-9 and TRBJ1-5, the complete variable domain is DTGVSQNPRHKITKRGQNVTFRCDPISEHNRLYWYRQTLGQGPEFLTYFQNEAQLEKSRLLSDRFSAERPKGSFSTLEIQRTEQGDSAMYLCASSRGDNQPQHFGDGTRLSIL.

The gene calls are TRBV2 and TRBJ2-3; no reliable D call. CDR3 length equals 15 residues. V was shortened by 6 bases and J by 0 bases, with 13 bases between the two germline ends. Germline assignment: CDR1 SNHLY and CDR2 FYNNEI. CDR3 residues: CASRPSTTSTDTQYF. CDR3 DNA sequence: TGTGCCAGCAGGCCGTCGACAACTAGCACAGATACGCAGTATTTT.

This chain connects TRBV6-5 to TRBJ2-7; the match to TRBD1 covers 9 bases. This CDR3 spans 15 amino acids. The ends lost 6 bases at V and 5 bases at J; junction bases unmatched: 11. Germline V gene sequence: CDR1 MNHEY, CDR2 SVGAGI. This CDR3 is CASRITGTGRDEQYF. The DNA for the CDR3 is TGTGCCAGCAGGATCACCGGGACAGGGAGAGACGAGCAGTACTTC.

This chain connects TRBV5-4 to TRBJ1-1; possibly TRBD1 for D (6 bases). CDR3 length: 14 amino acids. Germline values: CDR1 SGHNT, CDR2 YYREEE (reference sequence). The ends were cut back, 2 bases at V and 4 bases at J, with 12 bases in the middle. DNA for the CDR3: TGTGCCAGCAGCTTCTCTGGGGGGGCCACTGAAGCTTTCTTT. The encoded protein is CASSFSGGATEAFF.